The clone carrying this T cell receptor beta chain was seen a single time. The junction does not match germline at one end; this may be a read error. This sample was taken from a study of blood T cell repertoires in COVID-19. Looking at the study overall: Italy, Spain and the United States were the sources of the convalescent and acute COVID-19 samples. T cells, B-cell-depleted T cells, or PBMCs provided the cDNA or gDNA that served as material.

Authors' methods: Reference gene primer amplification yielded estimated nucleated cell counts. Sequencing used immunoSEQ multiplex PCR; TCRdb keeps in-frame clones, though not all of them. V and J calls plus clone size are reproduced from that table; the DNA served to infer D and trimming. The repertoire holds 220,000 or so clones, more than 65% seen once, with over 2.5% in the top ten. Germline CDR1 MNHEY, CDR2 SVGAGI. The CDR3 has 15 amino acids. The rearrangement uses TRBV6-5 and TRBJ2-3; D possibly corresponds to TRBD1 (5 bases). The TCR originated in a woman aged 30 to 39 who had recovered from COVID-19. Material for sequencing was peripheral blood. The CDR3 coding sequence is TGCGCGACCGGCCCGACAGTAGCTAGCACAGATACGCAGTATTTT. It is translated as CATGPTVASTDTQYF.